These 4 T cell receptor beta chains share one sample of origin, sequenced in a study of CXCR3-negative and CXCR3-positive naive CD8 T cells (dated by TCRdb to the late 2010s). These reads were obtained on a NextSeq 550. The Human TCR Profiling Kit (MiLaboratory) was used to make UMI-labeled 5' RACE TRB cDNA libraries. Once TCRdb had reprocessed the reads, it stored one entry per CDR3 protein sequence and supplied no DNA. Per the sample table, the count is over 70,000 distinct CDR3 sequences. The top ten clonotypes cover approximately 0.99% of the sample. Sequenced sample: naive CXCR3- CD8+ T cells from blood. The label giving this sample's cell subset or site can be read as: CD45RO-CCR7+CD27+CD95- naive CD8+ T cells lacking CXCR3 (TNR3-). The source of these receptors is a human donor in good health. Some clones in this sample may be carry-over from other donors' samples.

The rearrangement links TRBV20-1 to TRBJ2-1; TCRdb picks TRBD2, but there is no DNA to check that call. CDR3 length: 13 residues. Looked up from germline, CDR1 is DFQATT and CDR2 is SNEGSKA (reference sequence). The CDR3 region is CSARDLGSNEQFF.

The V call is TRBV6-5, the J call TRBJ1-1; TCRdb's assignment of TRBD1 cannot be checked, as there is no DNA. Germline CDR1 is MNHEY and CDR2 is SVGAGI. The CDR3 contains 16 residues. The CDR3 region is CASSYHPGQGNTEAFF.

CDR3 sequence: CASRGQEPVNTEAFF. This chain uses TRBV6-1 with TRBJ1-1; TCRdb's assignment of TRBD1 cannot be checked, as there is no DNA. This CDR3 comprises 15 residues. CDR1 MNHNS and CDR2 SASEGT come from the germline V gene.

This rearrangement joins TRBV2 to TRBJ2-1; no DNA is available, so the TRBD2 call from TCRdb remains unchecked. This CDR3 has 17 residues. Germline V gives CDR1 SNHLY, CDR2 FYNNEI. This CDR3 reads CASRPSAGTPSVNEQFF.